This TCR beta chain was documented in a study of cytomegalovirus exposure and HLA in healthy donors. Study-level background: Among the approximately 380 donors who were genotyped, 70% to 90% fell in the genetic ancestry cluster that is associated with self-reported Caucasian donors. Study findings and constraints: The authors listed approximately 150 TCR beta chains as cytomegalovirus-associated.

Note on this clone: What it recognizes is unknown.

The PCR employed 60 Vbeta primers together with 13 Jbeta primers. TCRdb's copy holds only in-frame clones and misses some; the assay was immunoSEQ multiplex PCR. The sample includes roughly 250,000 clones, about four fifths of them seen just once. The CDR3 sequence is 16 residues long. The J segment lost 4 bases and the V segment lost 4 bases, leaving 8 bases of the junction unmatched. The V gene's germline CDR1 is SNHLY and CDR2 FYNNEI. The sequencing sample was made of PBMCs. The TCR comes from a girl between 2 and 10 years old in good health and CMV-seronegative. V usage is TRBV2 and J usage is TRBJ1-5, with 9 positions matching TRBD1. CDR3 DNA sequence: TGTGCCAGCAGTGCCACAGGGGGCGCGGGGAATCAGCCCCAGCATTTT. Translated: CASSATGGAGNQPQHF.